This TCR beta chain came from a study of identical twins. This clonotype is a singleton in its sample. Between the trimmed V and J ends, which lost 4 bases and 4 bases, there was a span of 19 bases. The CDR3 is 16 residues long. Germline CDR1 reads SGHTA; CDR2 reads FQGNSA. TCRdb re-analysed the 5' RACE reads in MiXCR, keeping a single row per CDR3 protein. Of just over 500,000 distinct CDR3 sequences listed, roughly a fifth are singletons. The same data also went into a second study, on T cells expressing NK-cell markers.

The TCR was taken from a woman in her late teens or twenties in good health. This chain joins TRBV7-2 and TRBJ2-5; D is tentatively TRBD1 or TRBD2 (5 bases each). The source material was CD4+ T cells sorted from blood. DNA of the CDR3: TGTGCCAGCAGCTCGGCGGGCAGGGCTGGCGGAGAGACCCAGTACTTC. Protein sequence: CASSSAGRAGGETQYF.